This T cell receptor (beta chain) was identified in a study of CD4+ T cells in melanoma. Study-level results: CD8+ T cell, macrophage and B cell function reportedly correlated with neoantigen-specific CD4+ T cells. In melanoma, neoantigen-specific CD4+ T cells reportedly differed in differentiation state.

This CDR3 contains 14 residues. Germline lookup yields CDR1 MNHNY and CDR2 SVGAGI (reference sequence). The trim removed 8 bases at V and 8 bases at J, leaving 6 bases unmatched. Details on this clone: Antigen: not known.

The table came from immunoSEQ multiplex PCR; TCRdb's copy has only in-frame clones and leaves some out. This sample carries around 50,000 clones, approximately 92% of them seen once, and the ten largest clones take approximately 12%. V usage is TRBV6-6 and J usage is TRBJ1-6; 10 bases match TRBD1. This clonotype was obtained from a human donor with melanoma. Sequencing was done on a sample of peripheral blood. CDR3 in DNA: TGTGCCAGCGCCCTGACAGGGGGCGATTCACCCCTCCACTTT. Residues: CASALTGGDSPLHF.